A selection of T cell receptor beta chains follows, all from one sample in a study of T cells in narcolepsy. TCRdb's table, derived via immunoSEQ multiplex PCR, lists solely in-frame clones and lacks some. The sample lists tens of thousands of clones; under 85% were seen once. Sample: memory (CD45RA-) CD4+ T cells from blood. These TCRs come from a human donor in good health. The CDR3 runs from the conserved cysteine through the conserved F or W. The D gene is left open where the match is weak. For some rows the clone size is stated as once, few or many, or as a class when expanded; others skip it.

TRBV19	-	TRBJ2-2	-	TGTGCCAGTAGTATCTCAATCAACCCCGGGGAGCTGTTTTTT	CASSISINPGELFF
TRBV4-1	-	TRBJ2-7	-	TGCGCCAGCAGCCAACGCCGGGAACACTACGAGCAGTACTTC	CASSQRREHYEQYF
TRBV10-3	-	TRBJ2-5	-	TGTGCCATCAGCATAAGGGGTGAAGAGCAGTACTTC	CAISIRGEEQYF
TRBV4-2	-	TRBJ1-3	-	TGTGCCAGCAGCCGCAAAACCGGGACCTCCGACTGGGGGGAGGACTCTGGAAACACCATATATTTT	CASSRKTGTSDWGEDSGNTIYF
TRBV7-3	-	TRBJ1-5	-	TGTGCCAGCAGCGAAAATAGCAATCAGCCCCAGCATTTT	CASSENSNQPQHF
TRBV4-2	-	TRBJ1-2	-	TGTGCCAGCAGCGGTTGGGTTGACGGCTACACCTTC	CASSGWVDGYTF
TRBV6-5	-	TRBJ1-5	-	TGTGCCAGCAGTTACTCGAGGAATCAGCCCCAGCATTTT	CASSYSRNQPQHF
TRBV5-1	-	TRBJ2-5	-	TGCGCCAGCAGCTTGGGTGGTAGCCCTAGGGAGACCCAGTACTTC	CASSLGGSPRETQYF
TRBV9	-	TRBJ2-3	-	TGTGCCAGCAGCCGAAACCCCCCTATCGGAGATACGCAGTATTTT	CASSRNPPIGDTQYF
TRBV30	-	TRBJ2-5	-	TGTGCCTGGAGCAACCCCCCGGGACGGGGGTACCAAGAGACCCAGTACTTC	CAWSNPPGRGYQETQYF
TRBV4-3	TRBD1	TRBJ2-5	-	TGCGCCAGCAGCCAAGATATTACGGGGACAGGGATGGGAGAGACCCAGTACTTC	CASSQDITGTGMGETQYF
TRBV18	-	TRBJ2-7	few	TGTGCCAGCTCCCGGGACACTCTCTACGAGCAGTACTTC	CASSRDTLYEQYF
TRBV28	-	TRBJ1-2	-	TGTGCCAGCACCCCGGACAGCTCATCCTATGGCTACACCTTC	CASTPDSSSYGYTF
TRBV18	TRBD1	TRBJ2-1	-	TGTGCCAGCGAGAGGGACAGCTCCTACAATGAGCAGTTCTTC	CASERDSSYNEQFF
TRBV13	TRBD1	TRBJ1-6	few	TGTGCCAGCAGCGTGAAGACGACAGGGGGAAATTCACCCCTCCACTTT	CASSVKTTGGNSPLHF
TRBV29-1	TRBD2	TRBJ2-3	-	TGCAGCGTTACCCCTCCGACTAGCCGCACAGATACGCAGTATTTT	CSVTPPTSRTDTQYF
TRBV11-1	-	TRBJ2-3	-	TGTGCCAGCAGCCCGAGTAGAAATACGCAGTATTTT	CASSPSRNTQYF
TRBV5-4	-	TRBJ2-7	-	TGTGCCAGCAGTCGGTGGGGGGCAGCCGAGCAGTACTTC	CASSRWGAAEQYF
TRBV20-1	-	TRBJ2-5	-	TGCAGTGCCTTGGTCGGGGAGACCCAGTACTTC	CSALVGETQYF
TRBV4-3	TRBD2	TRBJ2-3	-	TGCGCCAGCAGCCAAGACACGTGGACTAGTTCAGATACGCAGTATTTT	CASSQDTWTSSDTQYF
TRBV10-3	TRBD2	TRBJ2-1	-	TGTGCCATCAGTGAGTCGGCTAGCGGGAGCGGTCACAATGAGCAGTTCTTC	CAISESASGSGHNEQFF
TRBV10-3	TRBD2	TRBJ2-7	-	TGTGCCATCGGAACTAGCGGTTCCTACGAGCAGTACTTC	CAIGTSGSYEQYF
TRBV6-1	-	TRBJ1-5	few	TGTGCCAGCCGCGGACAGAACAATCAGCCCCAGCATTTT	CASRGQNNQPQHF
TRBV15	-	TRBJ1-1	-	TGTGCCACCAGCAGAGAACTGAACACTGAAGCTTTCTTT	CATSRELNTEAFF
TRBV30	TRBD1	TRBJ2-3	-	TGTGCCTGGAGTCGGATCGCAGGGGGCGCTCGGTCAGATACGCAGTATTTT	CAWSRIAGGARSDTQYF
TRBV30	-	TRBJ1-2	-	TGTGCCTGGAATGCGGGGACCTCCTACACCTTC	CAWNAGTSYTF
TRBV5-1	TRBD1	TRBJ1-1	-	TGCGCCAGCAGCGTAGACAGGGTGAACACTGAAGCTTTCTTT	CASSVDRVNTEAFF
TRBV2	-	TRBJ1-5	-	TGTGCCAGCAGTGAAAGGGGAGGGGCGCAGCCCCAGCATTTT	CASSERGGAQPQHF
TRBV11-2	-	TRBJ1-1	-	TGTGCCAGCAGCTTGGGGCTGGACACTGAAGCTTTCTTT	CASSLGLDTEAFF
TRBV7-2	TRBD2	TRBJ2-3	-	TGTGCCAGCAGCTTTAGCGGGAGGGCCCCCTCATCCGATACGCAGTATTTT	CASSFSGRAPSSDTQYF
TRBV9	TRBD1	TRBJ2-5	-	TGTGCCAGCAGCCGAGAACCGGGACAGGGGTCCGGAGAGACCCAGTACTTC	CASSREPGQGSGETQYF
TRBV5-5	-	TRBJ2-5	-	TGTGCCAGCAGCCCCCGGACAGCGCAAGAGACCCAGTACTTC	CASSPRTAQETQYF
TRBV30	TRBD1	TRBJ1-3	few	TGTGCCTGGAACGAGGGGGCAGGAGGAAACACCATATATTTT	CAWNEGAGGNTIYF
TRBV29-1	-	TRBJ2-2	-	TGCAGCGTTTGCGCCAAGGTCGGCACCGGGGAGCTGTTTTTT	CSVCAKVGTGELFF
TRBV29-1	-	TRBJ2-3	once	TGCAGCACACGGAAGGGGCAGGTCCACGACACGCAGTATTTT	CSTRKGQVHDTQYF
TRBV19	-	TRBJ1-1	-	TGTGCCAGTAGTATCAGGTTCGGCACTGAAGCTTTCTTT	CASSIRFGTEAFF
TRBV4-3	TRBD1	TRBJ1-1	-	TGCGCCAGCAGCCAAGATTGGGACAGGTCCTTAACTGAAGCTTTCTTT	CASSQDWDRSLTEAFF
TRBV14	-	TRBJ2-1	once	TGTGCCAGCAGCCAACTGGGATCCTACAATGAGCAGTTCTTC	CASSQLGSYNEQFF
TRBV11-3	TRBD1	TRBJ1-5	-	TGTGCCAGCAGAACAGGGGCGCGCAATCAGCCCCAGCATTTT	CASRTGARNQPQHF
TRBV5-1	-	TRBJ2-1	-	TGCGCCAGCAGCTTGGCGGGACAACGGAGCTCCTACAATGAGCAGTTCTTC	CASSLAGQRSSYNEQFF
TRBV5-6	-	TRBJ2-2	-	TGTGCCAGCAGCCCAACATTGCCCGGGGAGCTGTTTTTT	CASSPTLPGELFF
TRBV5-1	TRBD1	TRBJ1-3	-	TGCGCCAGCAGCTCGACAGGGTCTGGAAACACCATATATTTT	CASSSTGSGNTIYF
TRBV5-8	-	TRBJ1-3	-	TGTGCCAGCAGCTTTGGTGGGGGGCGCGACACCATATATTTT	CASSFGGGRDTIYF
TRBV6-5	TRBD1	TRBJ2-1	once	TGTGCCAGCAGTTACTCGGCGAGGGGGCCGGAGTTCTTC	CASSYSARGPEFF
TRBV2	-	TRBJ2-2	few	TGTGCCAGCAGTGAAACGGGTTACACCGGGGAGCTGTTTTTT	CASSETGYTGELFF
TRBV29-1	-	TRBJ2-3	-	TGCAGCGTTGGAAGGGGGGCCTCCACAGATACACAGTATTTT	CSVGRGASTDTQYF
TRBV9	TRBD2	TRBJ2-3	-	TGTGCCAGCAGCGTAGTCCACAGCGGGGGCACAGATACGCAGTATTTT	CASSVVHSGGTDTQYF